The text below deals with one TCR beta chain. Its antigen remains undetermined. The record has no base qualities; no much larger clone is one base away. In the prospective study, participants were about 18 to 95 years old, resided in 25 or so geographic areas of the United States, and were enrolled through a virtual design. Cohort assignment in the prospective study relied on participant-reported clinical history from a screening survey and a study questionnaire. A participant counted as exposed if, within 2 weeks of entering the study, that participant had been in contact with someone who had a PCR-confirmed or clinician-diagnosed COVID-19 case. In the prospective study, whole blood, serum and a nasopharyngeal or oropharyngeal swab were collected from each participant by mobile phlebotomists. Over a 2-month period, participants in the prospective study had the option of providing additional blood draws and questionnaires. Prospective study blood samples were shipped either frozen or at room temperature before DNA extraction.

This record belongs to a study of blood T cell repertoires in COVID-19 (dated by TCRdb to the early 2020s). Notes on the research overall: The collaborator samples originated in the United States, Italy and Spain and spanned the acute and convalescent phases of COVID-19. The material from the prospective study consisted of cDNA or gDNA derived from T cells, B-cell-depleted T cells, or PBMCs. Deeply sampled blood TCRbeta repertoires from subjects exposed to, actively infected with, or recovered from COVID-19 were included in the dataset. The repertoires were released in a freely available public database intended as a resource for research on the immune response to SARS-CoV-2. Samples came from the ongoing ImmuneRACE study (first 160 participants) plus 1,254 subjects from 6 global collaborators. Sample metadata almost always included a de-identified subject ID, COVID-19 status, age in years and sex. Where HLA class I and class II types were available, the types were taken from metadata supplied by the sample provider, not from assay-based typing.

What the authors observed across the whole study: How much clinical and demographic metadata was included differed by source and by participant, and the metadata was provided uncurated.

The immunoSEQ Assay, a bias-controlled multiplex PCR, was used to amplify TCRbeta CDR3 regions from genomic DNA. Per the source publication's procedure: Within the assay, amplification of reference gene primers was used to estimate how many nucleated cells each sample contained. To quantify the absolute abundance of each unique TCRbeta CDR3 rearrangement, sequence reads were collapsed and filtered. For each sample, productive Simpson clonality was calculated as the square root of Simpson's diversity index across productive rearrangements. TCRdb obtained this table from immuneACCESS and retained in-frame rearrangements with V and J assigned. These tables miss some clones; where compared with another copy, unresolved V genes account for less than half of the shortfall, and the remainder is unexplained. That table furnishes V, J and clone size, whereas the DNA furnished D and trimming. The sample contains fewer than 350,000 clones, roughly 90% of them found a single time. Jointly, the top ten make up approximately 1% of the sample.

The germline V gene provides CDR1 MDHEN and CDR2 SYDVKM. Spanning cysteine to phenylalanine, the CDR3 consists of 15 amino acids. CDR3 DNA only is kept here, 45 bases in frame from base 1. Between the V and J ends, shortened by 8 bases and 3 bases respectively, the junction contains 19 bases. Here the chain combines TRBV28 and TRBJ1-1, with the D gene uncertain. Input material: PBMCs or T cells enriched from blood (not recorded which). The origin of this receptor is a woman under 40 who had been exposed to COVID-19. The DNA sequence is TGTGCCAGCCTAGCCGAGAGGGCCAGGCACACTGAAGCTTTCTTT. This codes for CASLAERARHTEAFF.